These 30 T cell receptor beta chains originate from one sample sequenced in a study of T cells after yellow fever vaccination. Using its own MiXCR run on the 5' RACE reads, TCRdb lists one record per CDR3 protein. The sample shows some 560,000 distinct CDR3 sequences, 15% to 20% of them seen only once. This specimen consisted of PBMCs, obtained 15 days after the yellow fever booster vaccination. These receptors were taken from a man aged 25-45 years who received the YFV17D yellow fever vaccine.

This clonotype was seen a few times. The chain carries TRBV10-3 and TRBJ2-3; unclear D gene. Trimming took off 5 bases at V and 0 bases at J, with 6 bases between the two ends. Per the germline V gene, CDR1 is ENHRY and CDR2 is SYGVKD. The CDR3 runs to 13 residues. CDR3 sequence reads: CAISKESTDTQYF. CDR3 sequence (DNA): TGTGCCATCAGTAAAGAGAGCACAGATACGCAGTATTTT.

In its sample, this clonotype was seen a few times. V and J are TRBV9 and TRBJ2-7; TRBD2 matches at 8 bases. Per germline, CDR1 SGDLS and CDR2 YYNGEE. V lost 4 bases to trimming and J lost 0 bases; unmatched junction nucleotides: 15. This CDR3 region has 18 residues. CDR3 in DNA: TGTGCCAGCAGCCCAGAGGGTGCGGGAGGCCCGGTCTCCTACGAGCAGTACTTC. This gives the protein CASSPEGAGGPVSYEQYF.

V and J are TRBV25-1 and TRBJ2-7; D is possibly TRBD2 (5 bases). The V end was cut by 5 bases, the J end by 4 bases, with 12 bases between. This CDR3 has 13 residues. CDR1 is MGHDK, CDR2 SYGVNS, per germline. This CDR3 reads CASSSLAQYEQYF. The DNA of the CDR3 is TGTGCCAGCAGTTCTCTAGCTCAGTACGAGCAGTACTTC.

This clonotype was counted only a few times. The rearrangement uses TRBV27 and TRBJ2-1; 8 positions agree with TRBD2. The length of the CDR3 is 16 residues. Losses at the gene ends were 1 base for V and 5 bases for J; bases not matched to a gene: 7. The germline gives CDR1 MNHEY, CDR2 SMNVEV (reference sequence). The CDR3 sequence: CASSLYVAGRNNEQFF. The DNA of the CDR3 is TGTGCCAGCAGTTTATACGTAGCGGGGAGAAACAATGAGCAGTTCTTC.

This clonotype was observed many times. The chain recombines TRBV29-1 with TRBJ1-1; no clear D gene. V was clipped by 1 base and J by 4 bases, with 7 bases between them. CDR1 and CDR2 from the germline V gene are SQVTM and ANQGSEA. This CDR3 has 12 residues. The chain's CDR3 is CSVEALSTEAFF. CDR3 nucleotide sequence: TGCAGCGTTGAAGCGTTGAGCACTGAAGCTTTCTTT.

This clonotype was counted between two and nine times. The chain links TRBV5-1 to TRBJ2-1; 12 bases line up with TRBD1. The trim removed 3 bases at V and 7 bases at J, leaving 5 bases unmatched. CDR1 and CDR2 from the germline V gene are SGHRS and YFSETQ. The CDR3 contains 15 residues. For the CDR3, the DNA is TGCGCCAGCAGCTGGGGACAGGGGGCGCGAAATGAGCAGTTCTTC. As protein: CASSWGQGARNEQFF.

CDR3 in amino acids: CASSYGTSGMWTDTQYF. DNA of the CDR3: TGTGCCAGCAGCTACGGGACTAGCGGGATGTGGACAGATACGCAGTATTTT. The V call is TRBV5-6, the J call TRBJ2-3; 13 nucleotides line up with TRBD2. The CDR3 sequence is 17 residues long. Germline CDR1 is SGHDT and CDR2 is YYEEEE. After removal of 3 bases from V and 3 bases from J, the junction contained 7 bases not matched to a gene.

The rearrangement uses TRBV7-9 and TRBJ2-3; the match to TRBD1 covers 9 bases. Germline loops: CDR1 SEHNR, CDR2 FQNEAQ (reference sequence). CDR3 length equals 14 residues. V trimming: 7 bases; J trimming: 4 bases; junction bases outside the gene matches: 6. Here the CDR3 DNA reads TGTGCCAGCACCAGGGGACAGGGCCCAGATACGCAGTATTTT. Translating it yields CASTRGQGPDTQYF.

A remark on this clonotype: Germline and junction disagree at one end, which may indicate a read error. The chain is built from TRBV5-1 and TRBJ2-7, with TRBD1 as a possible D gene (7 bases). CDR3 size: 15 residues. Germline CDR1 reads SGHRS; CDR2 reads YFSETQ. CDR3 nucleotides: TGTGCCAGCAGCTTGGGGCAGGGGGGAACCTACGAGCAGTACTTC. Amino acids: CASSLGQGGTYEQYF. Using reference TRBV5-1 and TRBJ2-7 for the parts outside the CDR3, the full variable domain is KAGVTQTPRYLIKTRGQQVTLSCSPISGHRSVSWYQQTPGQGLQFLFEYFSETQRNKGNFPGRFSGRQFSNSRSEMNVSTLELGDSALYLCASSLGQGGTYEQYFGPGTRLTVT.

The chain uses TRBV7-2 and TRBJ2-3; D might be TRBD2 (5 bases). This CDR3 region has 15 residues. Trimming took 2 bases from V and 0 from J, leaving 9 bases between them. CDR1 is SGHTA and CDR2 is FQGNSA in the germline V gene. This CDR3 is CASSLSRASTDTQYF. The CDR3 coding sequence is TGTGCCAGCAGCTTATCGCGGGCTAGCACAGATACGCAGTATTTT.

This chain connects TRBV12-3 or TRBV12-4 to TRBJ2-1, with 12 positions matching TRBD2. Trimming cost V 5 bases and J 10 bases; bases outside gene matches: 6. The CDR3 has 14 residues. DNA of the CDR3: TGTGCCAGCAGTACCCGGACTAGCGGGGAGGAGCAGTTCTTC. It specifies CASSTRTSGEEQFF.

The chain links TRBV4-1 to TRBJ2-5; maybe TRBD2 (5 bases). The germline V gene has CDR1 MGHRA and CDR2 YSYEKL. With 4 bases removed from V and 5 bases from J, the gap between germline ends came to 14 bases. The CDR3 spans 14 residues. The CDR3 region is CASSRQDSGETQYF. Written as DNA, the CDR3 is TGCGCCAGCAGCCGACAAGACTCGGGGGAGACCCAGTACTTC.

This clonotype was recorded a few times. V usage is TRBV12-3 or TRBV12-4 and J usage is TRBJ2-1; D remains unclear. The V end was cut by 8 bases, the J end by 8 bases, with 16 bases between. CDR3 length: 13 amino acids. CDR3 amino acids: CASLDSSRDEQFF. The CDR3 DNA is TGTGCCAGCCTCGACTCGTCCCGAGATGAGCAGTTCTTC.

This clonotype was seen a handful of times. The chain couples TRBV5-1 to TRBJ2-5, with D unclear. The V end was cut by 0 bases, the J end by 0 bases, with 9 bases between. Germline V gene lookup returns CDR1 SGHRS and CDR2 YFSETQ. CDR3 size: 15 residues. The CDR3 reads CASSLGPTDQETQYF. The CDR3 nucleotides read TGCGCCAGCAGCTTGGGTCCGACCGACCAAGAGACCCAGTACTTC.

This clonotype was seen a handful of times. The chain couples TRBV7-9 to TRBJ1-5; D gene uncertain. This CDR3 is built from 14 residues. Trimming took off 5 bases at V and 0 bases at J, with 8 bases between the two ends. From germline, CDR1 is SEHNR and CDR2 FQNEAQ (reference sequence). CDR3 residues: CASSGDGSNQPQHF. The CDR3 DNA sequence: TGTGCCAGCAGCGGAGATGGTAGCAATCAGCCCCAGCATTTT.

This clonotype was observed a few times. The gene calls are TRBV28 and TRBJ2-3, with TRBD2 matching 9 bases. The CDR3 runs to 15 residues. The germline V gene encodes CDR1 MDHEN and CDR2 SYDVKM. Trimming took 8 bases from V and 3 from J; bases not matched to a gene: 9. DNA for the CDR3: TGTGCCAGCCCCCCAGCTAGCGGGAATACAGATACGCAGTATTTT. This gives the protein CASPPASGNTDTQYF.

Only a few counts were recorded for this clonotype. The chain uses TRBV5-1 and TRBJ2-1; D unresolved. V lost 0 bases and J lost 6, with 16 bases in between. Germline CDR1 and CDR2: SGHRS and YFSETQ. The CDR3 totals 16 residues. CDR3 region: CASSLAGTALGNEQFF. The CDR3 DNA sequence: TGCGCCAGCAGCTTGGCCGGAACTGCACTGGGCAATGAGCAGTTCTTC.

This chain links TRBV28 with TRBJ2-3, with 12 bases fitting TRBD2. CDR1 and CDR2 from the germline V gene are MDHEN and SYDVKM. The CDR3 runs to 17 residues. The V segment lost 3 bases and the J segment 3 bases; nucleotides outside the gene matches: 7. CDR3 sequence reads: CASSFLAGGPATDTQYF. DNA of the CDR3: TGTGCCAGCAGTTTTCTAGCGGGAGGGCCTGCGACAGATACGCAGTATTTT.

The V and J genes are TRBV5-4 and TRBJ2-5, with unresolved D. Trimming took off 7 bases at V and 3 bases at J, with 7 bases between the two ends. The germline V gene encodes CDR1 SGHNT and CDR2 YYREEE (reference sequence). This CDR3 contains 11 residues. This CDR3 reads CASGNEETQYF. The CDR3 bases are TGTGCCAGCGGAAACGAAGAGACCCAGTACTTC.

This clonotype has more than one count but fewer than ten. V is TRBV7-9 and J is TRBJ2-7; D uncertain. The CDR3 covers 14 residues. V was pared by 0 bases and J by 2 bases, with 8 bases between. Germline CDR1 reads SEHNR; CDR2 reads FQNEAQ (reference sequence). CDR3 nucleotides: TGTGCCAGCAGCTTAGCCGCCTCTGCCTACGAGCAGTACTTC. Translating it yields CASSLAASAYEQYF.

The genes are TRBV2 and TRBJ2-7; D gene ambiguous. The V gene's germline CDR1 is SNHLY and CDR2 FYNNEI. The CDR3 sequence is 10 residues long. V dropped 6 bases and J dropped 4 bases, with 4 bases sitting between them. The CDR3 reads CASREYEQYF. The CDR3 DNA is TGTGCCAGCAGAGAATACGAGCAGTACTTC.

This clonotype came up a few times. V is TRBV9 and J is TRBJ1-2; D is uncertain. This CDR3 region has 16 residues. The V and J ends lost 3 bases and 1 base respectively, with 16 bases between them. In germline, CDR1 is SGDLS, CDR2 YYNGEE. CDR3 nucleotides: TGTGCCAGCAGCGGAGCGACCAGCACTGTTAACTATGGCTACACCTTC. This encodes CASSGATSTVNYGYTF.

V usage is TRBV2 and J usage is TRBJ2-1, with 10 bases aligning to TRBD2. This CDR3 comprises 16 residues. The J segment lost 4 bases and the V segment lost 6 bases, leaving 9 bases of the junction unmatched. The germline V gene has CDR1 SNHLY and CDR2 FYNNEI. The CDR3 sequence is CASRDPGTSVYNEQFF. The CDR3 DNA reads TGTGCCAGCAGGGACCCCGGGACTAGCGTGTACAATGAGCAGTTCTTC.

This chain connects TRBV6-1 to TRBJ2-5, with TRBD2 identical over 9 bases. Germline CDR1 MNHNS, CDR2 SASEGT. The CDR3 is 13 amino acids. The V segment lost 6 bases and the J segment 5 bases; nucleotides outside the gene matches: 4. CDR3 sequence reads: CASRGAGGETQYF. CDR3 DNA: TGTGCCAGCAGAGGAGCGGGAGGTGAGACCCAGTACTTC.

This clonotype was detected only a few times. The gene calls are TRBV10-1 and TRBJ1-1; possibly TRBD1 for D (6 bases). CDR3 length: 14 residues. Germline V lookup: CDR1 WNHNN, CDR2 SYGVQD (reference sequence). V dropped 0 bases and J dropped 9 bases, with 14 bases sitting between them. Written as DNA, the CDR3 is TGCGCCAGCAGTGAGTCGAGGGGCAGGGGAAAAGCTTTCTTT. Translated, it gives CASSESRGRGKAFF.

V gene TRBV12-3 or TRBV12-4 combines with J gene TRBJ1-2; D is perhaps TRBD1 (6 bases). Between the trimmed V and J ends, which lost 6 bases and 3 bases, there was a span of 11 bases. This CDR3 spans 13 amino acids. CDR3 nucleotide sequence: TGTGCCAGCAGCCTGGACAGATACTATGGCTACACCTTC. Protein sequence: CASSLDRYYGYTF.

This chain connects TRBV20-1 to TRBJ2-3; TRBD2 aligns across 9 bases. Germline V gene lookup returns CDR1 DFQATT and CDR2 SNEGSKA (reference sequence). The V and J ends lost 5 bases and 6 bases, in that order; junction bases with no gene match: 12. This CDR3 contains 15 residues. The CDR3 is CSAESLASGKDTQYF. The CDR3 DNA sequence: TGCAGTGCTGAAAGTTTGGCTAGCGGGAAGGATACGCAGTATTTT.

A few counts support this clonotype. The chain has TRBV5-1 and TRBJ2-5; D unresolved. This CDR3 has 15 residues. Germline lookup yields CDR1 SGHRS and CDR2 YFSETQ. V shed 5 bases and J shed 5 bases, with 19 bases lying between them. The CDR3 here is CASRIRGDLSETQYF. In DNA form, the CDR3 reads TGCGCCAGCAGAATCCGTGGCGATTTGTCGGAGACCCAGTACTTC.

As DNA, the CDR3 is TGCGCCAGCAGCCGAGAGCCGGGACTCCGGGCCTACGAGCAGTACTTC. Protein sequence: CASSREPGLRAYEQYF. The genes are TRBV5-1 and TRBJ2-7; maybe TRBD2 (6 bases). In germline, CDR1 is SGHRS, CDR2 YFSETQ. V gave up 4 bases and J gave up 2 bases, with 19 bases separating them. The CDR3 is made up of 16 amino acids.

This sequence joins TRBV5-1 and TRBJ1-1, with D maybe TRBD1 (5 bases). This CDR3 comprises 14 residues. V gave up 2 bases and J gave up 5 bases, with 13 bases separating them. Germline values: CDR1 SGHRS, CDR2 YFSETQ. Here the CDR3 reads CASSFGGVGTEAFF. Here the CDR3 DNA reads TGCGCCAGCAGCTTCGGGGGAGTTGGTACTGAAGCTTTCTTT.